Detailed here is one T cell receptor (beta chain). TCRdb's copy holds only in-frame clones and misses some; the assay was immunoSEQ multiplex PCR. The sample holds over 100,000 clones; 75% to 90% are singletons and the top ten take 3.5% to 5%. This sample was taken from a study of blood T cell repertoires in COVID-19. Looking at the study overall: The United States, Italy and Spain were the sources of the acute and convalescent COVID-19 samples. The analysed material was cDNA or gDNA that came from T cells, B-cell-depleted T cells, or PBMCs.

Germline loops: CDR1 SGHDN, CDR2 FVKESK. CDR3 size: 14 residues. With V trimmed by 2 bases and J by 4 bases, 2 bases remained unmatched. The chain has TRBV14 and TRBJ1-1; 9 nucleotides match TRBD1. The sequenced material came from peripheral blood. The TCR comes from a human donor in a cohort sampled during active COVID-19. CDR3 loop: CASSQQTGGTEAFF. Written as DNA, the CDR3 is TGTGCCAGCAGCCAACAGACAGGGGGCACTGAAGCTTTCTTT.